This T cell receptor (beta chain) was documented in a study of neurological immune-mediated disorders. This clonotype was counted at least ten times. The unsorted libraries were made from 2 million PBMCs kept at -80 C. The V gene's germline CDR1 is SGHVS and CDR2 FQNEAQ. V shed 5 bases and J 2 bases; nucleotides not matched to a gene: 25. The CDR3 is 22 residues long. The cDNA was synthesized by 5'RACE incorporating 10-nucleotide random UMIs. Over 170 million TCR-beta sequences from 15-18 subjects came out of each sequencing run. TCRdb re-called the 5' RACE reads with MiXCR, one entry per CDR3 protein. The table shows roughly 56,000 distinct CDR3 sequences, with 9.5% to 12% occurring only once.

V usage is TRBV7-8 and J usage is TRBJ1-5; 9 bases line up with TRBD1. The TCR originated in a man aged 60-69 years in good health. Sample: PBMCs. The CDR3 loop is CASSPHRGYPGQGSLRNQPQHF. CDR3 DNA sequence: TGTGCCAGCAGCCCACACCGGGGTTATCCGGGACAGGGCTCTCTTCGCAATCAGCCCCAGCATTTT.